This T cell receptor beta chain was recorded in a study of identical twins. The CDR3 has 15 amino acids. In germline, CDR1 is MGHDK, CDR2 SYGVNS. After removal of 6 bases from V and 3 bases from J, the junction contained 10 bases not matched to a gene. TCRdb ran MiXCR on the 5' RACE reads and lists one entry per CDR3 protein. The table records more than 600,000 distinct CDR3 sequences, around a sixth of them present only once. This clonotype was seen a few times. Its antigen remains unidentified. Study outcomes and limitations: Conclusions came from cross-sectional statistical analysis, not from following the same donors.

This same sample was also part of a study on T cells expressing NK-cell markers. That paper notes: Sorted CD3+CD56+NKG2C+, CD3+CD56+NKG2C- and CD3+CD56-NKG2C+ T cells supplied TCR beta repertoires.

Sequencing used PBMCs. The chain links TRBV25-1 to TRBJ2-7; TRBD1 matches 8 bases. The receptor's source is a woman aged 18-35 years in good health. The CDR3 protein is CASRDRVGEDYEQYF. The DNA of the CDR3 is TGTGCCAGCAGGGACAGGGTTGGGGAAGACTACGAGCAGTACTTC.